One T cell receptor (beta chain) is described in this entry. Sequencing was performed with immunoSEQ multiplex PCR; in TCRdb, only in-frame clones are kept and a portion is missing. The sample yields around 50,000 clones, around 74% seen once. The data originate from a study of PD-1 blockade in classical Hodgkin lymphoma. As to time point: cycle 4 day 1 (C4D1), after more than 5 weeks of nivolumab. Each patient experienced a relapse that followed autologous stem cell transplantation, and brentuximab vedotin exposure varied. The input for sequencing was peripheral blood mononuclear cells (PBMCs), taken before the fourth cycle of nivolumab. The TCR sequence derives from a human donor with classical Hodgkin lymphoma.

DNA of the CDR3: TGTGCCAGCAGTTACTCAGGGGGCAACAATCAGCCCCAGCATTTT. Residues: CASSYSGGNNQPQHF. The rearrangement uses TRBV6-5 and TRBJ1-5; TRBD1 agrees at 7 bases. Losses at the gene ends were 0 bases for V and 3 bases for J; bases not matched to a gene: 2. CDR1 is MNHEY and CDR2 is SVGAGI in the germline V gene. The CDR3 runs to 15 residues.